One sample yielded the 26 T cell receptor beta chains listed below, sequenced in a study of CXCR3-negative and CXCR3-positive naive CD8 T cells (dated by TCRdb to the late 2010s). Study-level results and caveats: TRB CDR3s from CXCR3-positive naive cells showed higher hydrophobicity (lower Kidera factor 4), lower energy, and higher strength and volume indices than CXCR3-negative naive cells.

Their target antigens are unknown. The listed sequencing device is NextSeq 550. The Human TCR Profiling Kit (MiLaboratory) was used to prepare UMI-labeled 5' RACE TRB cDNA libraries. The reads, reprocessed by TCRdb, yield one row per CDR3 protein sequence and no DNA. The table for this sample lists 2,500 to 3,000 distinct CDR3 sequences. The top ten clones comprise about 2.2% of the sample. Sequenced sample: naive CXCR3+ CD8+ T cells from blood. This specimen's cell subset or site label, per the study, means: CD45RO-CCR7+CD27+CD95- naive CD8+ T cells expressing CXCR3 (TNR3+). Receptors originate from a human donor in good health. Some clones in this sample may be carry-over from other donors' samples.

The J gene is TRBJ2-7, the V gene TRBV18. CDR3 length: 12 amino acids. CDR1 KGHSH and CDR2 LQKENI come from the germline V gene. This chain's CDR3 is CASSPGSYEQYF. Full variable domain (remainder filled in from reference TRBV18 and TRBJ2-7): NAGVMQNPRHLVRRRGQEARLRCSPMKGHSHVYWYRQLPEEGLKFMVYLQKENIIDESGMPKERFSAEFPKEGPSILRIQQVVRGDSAAYFCASSPGSYEQYFGPGTRLTVT.

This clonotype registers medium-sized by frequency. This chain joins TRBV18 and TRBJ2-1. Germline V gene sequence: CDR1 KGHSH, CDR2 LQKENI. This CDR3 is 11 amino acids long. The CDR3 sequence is CASSQANEQFF.

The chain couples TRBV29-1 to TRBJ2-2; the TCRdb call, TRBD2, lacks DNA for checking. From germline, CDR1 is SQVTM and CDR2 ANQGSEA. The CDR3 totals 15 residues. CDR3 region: CSVEGLARNTGELFF.

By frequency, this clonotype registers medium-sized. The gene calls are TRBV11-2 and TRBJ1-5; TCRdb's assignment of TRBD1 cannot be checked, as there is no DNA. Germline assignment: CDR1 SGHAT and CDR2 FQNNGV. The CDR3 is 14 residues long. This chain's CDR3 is CASSSRGLNQPQHF.

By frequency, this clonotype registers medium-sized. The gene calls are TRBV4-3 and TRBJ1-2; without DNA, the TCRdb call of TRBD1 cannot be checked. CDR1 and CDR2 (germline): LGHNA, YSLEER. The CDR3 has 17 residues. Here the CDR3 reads CASSQDWRTGEGFGYTF.

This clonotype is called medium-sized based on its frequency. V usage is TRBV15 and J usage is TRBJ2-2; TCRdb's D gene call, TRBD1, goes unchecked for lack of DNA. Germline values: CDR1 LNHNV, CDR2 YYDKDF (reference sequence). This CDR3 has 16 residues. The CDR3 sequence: CATSRSGTRFTGELFF.

CDR3 in amino acids: CASSFRLAEYNEQFF. This rearrangement joins TRBV7-9 to TRBJ2-1; TCRdb returns TRBD2, unconfirmable since there is no DNA. The CDR3 contains 15 residues. Germline-derived CDR1 and CDR2 are SEHNR and FQNEAQ (reference sequence). The complete variable domain, with remaining parts taken from reference TRBV7-9 and TRBJ2-1, reads DTGVSQNPRHKITKRGQNVTFRCDPISEHNRLYWYRQTLGQGPEFLTYFQNEAQLEKSRLLSDRFSAERPKGSFSTLEIQRTEQGDSAMYLCASSFRLAEYNEQFFGPGTRLTVL.

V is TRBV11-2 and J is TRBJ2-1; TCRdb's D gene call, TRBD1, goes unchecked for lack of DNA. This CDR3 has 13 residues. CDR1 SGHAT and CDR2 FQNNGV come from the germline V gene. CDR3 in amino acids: CASSPHGPRGEFF.

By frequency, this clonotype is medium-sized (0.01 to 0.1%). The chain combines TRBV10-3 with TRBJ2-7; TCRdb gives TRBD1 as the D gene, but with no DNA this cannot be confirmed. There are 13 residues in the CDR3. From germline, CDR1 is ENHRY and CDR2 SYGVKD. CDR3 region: CAISADMPYEQYF.

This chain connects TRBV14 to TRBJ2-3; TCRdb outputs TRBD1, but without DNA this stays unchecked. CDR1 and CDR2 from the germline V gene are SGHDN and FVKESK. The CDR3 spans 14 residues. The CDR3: CASSQAATGDAQYF.

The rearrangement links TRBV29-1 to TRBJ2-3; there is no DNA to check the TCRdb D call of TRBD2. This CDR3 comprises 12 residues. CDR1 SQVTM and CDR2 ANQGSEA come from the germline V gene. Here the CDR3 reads CSARDLGDTQYF.

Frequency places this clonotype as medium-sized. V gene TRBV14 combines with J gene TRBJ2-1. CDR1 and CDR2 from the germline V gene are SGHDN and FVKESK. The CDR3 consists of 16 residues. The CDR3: CASSQDLEAGYNEQFF.

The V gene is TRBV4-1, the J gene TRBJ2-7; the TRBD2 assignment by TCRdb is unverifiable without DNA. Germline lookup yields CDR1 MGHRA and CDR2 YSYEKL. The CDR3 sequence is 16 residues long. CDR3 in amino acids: CASSVLLAARSYEQYF.

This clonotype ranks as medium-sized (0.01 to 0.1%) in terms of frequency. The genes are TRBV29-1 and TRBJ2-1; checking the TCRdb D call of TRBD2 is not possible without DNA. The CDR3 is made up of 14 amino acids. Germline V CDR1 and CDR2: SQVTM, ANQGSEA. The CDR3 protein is CSVRLAGGLNEQFF.

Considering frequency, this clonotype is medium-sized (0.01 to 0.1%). Here the CDR3 reads CSALRQENYGYTF. The chain couples TRBV29-1 to TRBJ1-2; the TRBD1 assignment by TCRdb is unverifiable without DNA. CDR3 size: 13 residues. Germline lookup yields CDR1 SQVTM and CDR2 ANQGSEA.

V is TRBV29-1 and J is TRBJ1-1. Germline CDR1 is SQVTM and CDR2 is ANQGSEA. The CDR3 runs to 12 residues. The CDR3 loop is CSATEPNTEAFF. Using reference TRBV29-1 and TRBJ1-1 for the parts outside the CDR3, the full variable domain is SAVISQKPSRDICQRGTSLTIQCQVDSQVTMMFWYRQQPGQSLTLIATANQGSEATYESGFVIDKFPISRPNLTFSTLTVSNMSPEDSSIYLCSATEPNTEAFFGQGTRLTVV.

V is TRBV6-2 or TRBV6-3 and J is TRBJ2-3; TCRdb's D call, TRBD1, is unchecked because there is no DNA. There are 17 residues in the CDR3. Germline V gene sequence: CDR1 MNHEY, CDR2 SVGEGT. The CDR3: CASSFFPGTGGSDTQYF.

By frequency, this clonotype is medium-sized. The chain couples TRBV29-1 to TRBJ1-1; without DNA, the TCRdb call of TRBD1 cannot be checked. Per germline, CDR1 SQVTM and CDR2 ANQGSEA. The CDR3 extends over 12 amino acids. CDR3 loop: CSASGVTTEAFF.

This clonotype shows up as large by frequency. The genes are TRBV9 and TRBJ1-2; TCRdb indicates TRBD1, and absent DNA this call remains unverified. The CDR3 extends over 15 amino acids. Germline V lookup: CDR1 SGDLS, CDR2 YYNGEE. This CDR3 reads CASSPDITGNYGYTF.

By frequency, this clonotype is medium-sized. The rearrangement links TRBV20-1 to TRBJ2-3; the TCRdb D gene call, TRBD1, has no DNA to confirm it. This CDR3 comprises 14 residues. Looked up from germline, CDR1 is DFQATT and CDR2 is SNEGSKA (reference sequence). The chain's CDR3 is CSARWDPSTDTQYF.

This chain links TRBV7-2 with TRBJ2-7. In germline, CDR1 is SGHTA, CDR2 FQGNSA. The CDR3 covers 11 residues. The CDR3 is CASSTAYEQYF.

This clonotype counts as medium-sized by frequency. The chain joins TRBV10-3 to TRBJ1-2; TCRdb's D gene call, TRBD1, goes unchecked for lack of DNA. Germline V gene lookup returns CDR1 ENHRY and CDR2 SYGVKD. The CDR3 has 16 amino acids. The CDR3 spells CAIRGDSQSANYGYTF.

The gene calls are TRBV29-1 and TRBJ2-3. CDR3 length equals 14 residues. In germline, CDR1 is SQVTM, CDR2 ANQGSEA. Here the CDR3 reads CSVDLGSSTDTQYF.

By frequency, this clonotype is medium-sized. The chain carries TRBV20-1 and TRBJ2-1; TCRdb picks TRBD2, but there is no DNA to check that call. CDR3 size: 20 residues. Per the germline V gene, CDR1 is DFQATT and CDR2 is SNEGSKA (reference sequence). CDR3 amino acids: CSARDPRHGVAGYIDNEQFF.

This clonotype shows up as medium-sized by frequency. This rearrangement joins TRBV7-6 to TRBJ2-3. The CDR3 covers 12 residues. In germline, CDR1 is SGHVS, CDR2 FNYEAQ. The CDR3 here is CASSIGSDTQYF.

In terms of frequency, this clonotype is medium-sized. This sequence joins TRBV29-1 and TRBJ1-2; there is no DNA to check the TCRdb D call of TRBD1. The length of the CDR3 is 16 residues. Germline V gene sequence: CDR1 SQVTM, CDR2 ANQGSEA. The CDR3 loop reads CSVDFLPGQGTYGYTF.